This T cell receptor (beta chain) is from a study of cytomegalovirus exposure and HLA in healthy donors. Looking at the study overall: The study's early data release held some 85 million unique TCRs from HLA-typed donors. Researchers found that about 84% of 350 to 500 genotyped donors fell within the Caucasian-associated ancestry cluster.

13 Jbeta primers and 60 Vbeta primers were used for the PCR. TCRdb's table, derived via immunoSEQ multiplex PCR, lists solely in-frame clones and lacks some. The repertoire holds tens of thousands of clones, under 80% seen once, with approximately 6% in the top ten. Findings and caveats of the study: The study listed roughly 150 cytomegalovirus-associated TCR beta chains. It was reported that the classifier diagnosed cytomegalovirus status with high specificity and sensitivity in both the original and validation cohorts.

V trimming: 5 bases; J trimming: 6 bases; junction bases outside the gene matches: 9. The CDR3 consists of 14 residues. In germline, CDR1 is MDHEN, CDR2 SYDVKM. Points on this clone: The antigen is unknown.

This sequence originates from a male donor in good health and CMV-seropositive. This chain uses TRBV28 with TRBJ1-2, with 7 bases lining up with TRBD1. The specimen was PBMCs. The CDR3 is CASSRQGFGHGYTF. CDR3 bases: TGTGCCAGCAGTAGACAGGGATTCGGGCATGGCTACACCTTC.